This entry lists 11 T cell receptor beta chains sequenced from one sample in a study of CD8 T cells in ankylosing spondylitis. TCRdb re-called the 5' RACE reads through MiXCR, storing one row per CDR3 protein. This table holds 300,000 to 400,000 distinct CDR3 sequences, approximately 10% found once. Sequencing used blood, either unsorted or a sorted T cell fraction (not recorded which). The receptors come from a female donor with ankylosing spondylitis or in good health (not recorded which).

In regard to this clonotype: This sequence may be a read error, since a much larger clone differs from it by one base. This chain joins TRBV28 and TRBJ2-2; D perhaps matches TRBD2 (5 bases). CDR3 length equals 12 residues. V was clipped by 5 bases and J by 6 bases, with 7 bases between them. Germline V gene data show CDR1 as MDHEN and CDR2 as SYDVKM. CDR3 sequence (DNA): TGTGCCAGCAGTACGAGGGCCGGGGAGCTGTTTTTT. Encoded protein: CASSTRAGELFF.

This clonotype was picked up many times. CDR3 residues: CASRTDRGNYEQYF. Written as DNA, the CDR3 is TGTGCCAGCAGAACCGACAGGGGCAACTACGAGCAGTACTTC. The chain combines TRBV5-5 with TRBJ2-7, with 8 bases fitting TRBD1. The V segment lost 5 bases and the J segment 3 bases; nucleotides outside the gene matches: 7. From germline, CDR1 is SGHKS and CDR2 YYEKEE (reference sequence). CDR3 length: 14 residues.

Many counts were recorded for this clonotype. This CDR3 reads CSARDHLNAKPYGYTF. Here the CDR3 DNA reads TGCAGTGCTAGAGATCACCTGAACGCAAAACCCTATGGCTACACCTTC. The chain has TRBV20-1 and TRBJ1-2, with D uncertain. Germline CDR1 DFQATT, CDR2 SNEGSKA (reference sequence). V lost 0 bases, J lost 4 bases, and 18 bases lay in between. CDR3 length: 16 amino acids.

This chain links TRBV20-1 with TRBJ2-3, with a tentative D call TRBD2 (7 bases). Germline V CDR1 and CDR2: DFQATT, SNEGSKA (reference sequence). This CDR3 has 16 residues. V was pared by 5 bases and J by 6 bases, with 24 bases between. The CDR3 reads CSAGGGRDMIGDTQYF. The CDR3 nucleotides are TGCAGTGCTGGGGGGGGCAGGGATATGATAGGGGATACGCAGTATTTT.

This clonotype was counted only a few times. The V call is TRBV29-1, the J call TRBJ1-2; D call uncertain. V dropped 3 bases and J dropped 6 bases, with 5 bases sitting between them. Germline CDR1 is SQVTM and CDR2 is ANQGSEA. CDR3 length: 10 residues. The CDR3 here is CSVDRNGYTF. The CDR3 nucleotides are TGCAGCGTTGACAGGAATGGCTACACCTTC. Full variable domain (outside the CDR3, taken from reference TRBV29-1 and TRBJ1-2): SAVISQKPSRDICQRGTSLTIQCQVDSQVTMMFWYRQQPGQSLTLIATANQGSEATYESGFVIDKFPISRPNLTFSTLTVSNMSPEDSSIYLCSVDRNGYTFGSGTRLTVV.

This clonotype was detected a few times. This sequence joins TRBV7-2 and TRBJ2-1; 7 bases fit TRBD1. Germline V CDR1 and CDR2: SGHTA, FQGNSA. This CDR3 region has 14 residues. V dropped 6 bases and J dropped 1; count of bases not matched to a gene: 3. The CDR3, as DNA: TGTGCCAGCAGTTACAGGGGATCCTACAATGAGCAGTTCTTC. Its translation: CASSYRGSYNEQFF.

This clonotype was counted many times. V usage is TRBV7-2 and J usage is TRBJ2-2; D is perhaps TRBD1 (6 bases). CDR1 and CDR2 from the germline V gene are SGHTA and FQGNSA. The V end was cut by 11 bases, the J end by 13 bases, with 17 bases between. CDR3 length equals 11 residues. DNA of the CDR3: TGTGCCTCGACGGCAGGGGTACGGCTGTTTTTT. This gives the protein CASTAGVRLFF.

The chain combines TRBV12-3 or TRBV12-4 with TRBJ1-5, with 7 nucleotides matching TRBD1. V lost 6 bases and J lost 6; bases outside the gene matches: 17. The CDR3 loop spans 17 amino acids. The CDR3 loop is CASRARASGQSGQPQHF. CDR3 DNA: TGTGCCAGCAGGGCCAGGGCTTCGGGACAGTCAGGTCAGCCCCAGCATTTT.

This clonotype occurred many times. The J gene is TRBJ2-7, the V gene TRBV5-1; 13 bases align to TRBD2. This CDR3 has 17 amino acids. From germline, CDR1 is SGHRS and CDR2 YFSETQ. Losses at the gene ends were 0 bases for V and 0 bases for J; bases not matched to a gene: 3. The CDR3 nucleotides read TGCGCCAGCAGCTTGGGACTAGCGGGAGGATTCTCCTACGAGCAGTACTTC. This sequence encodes CASSLGLAGGFSYEQYF.

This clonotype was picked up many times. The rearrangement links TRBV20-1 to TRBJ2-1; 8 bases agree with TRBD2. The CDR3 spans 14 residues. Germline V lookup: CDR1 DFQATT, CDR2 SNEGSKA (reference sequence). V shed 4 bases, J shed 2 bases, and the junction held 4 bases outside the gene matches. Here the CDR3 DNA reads TGCAGTGCTAATAGCGGGATACCCTACAATGAGCAGTTCTTC. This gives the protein CSANSGIPYNEQFF.

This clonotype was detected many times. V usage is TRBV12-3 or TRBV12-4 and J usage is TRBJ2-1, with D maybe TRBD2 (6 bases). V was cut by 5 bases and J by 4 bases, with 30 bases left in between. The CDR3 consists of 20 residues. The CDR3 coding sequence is TGTGCCAGCAGTCCTGATTATGGGCTAGCGTCCTATGAGAGGTACAATGAGCAGTTCTTC. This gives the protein CASSPDYGLASYERYNEQFF.